This T cell receptor (beta chain) derives from a study of shared clonotypes between healthy human individuals. Caucasian adults living in Nashville, Tennessee, provided all samples. Clones were read by immunoSEQ multiplex PCR, and TCRdb kept only the in-frame ones, dropping some. The sample lists under 200,000 clones, approximately 92% occurring once. The CDR3 covers 17 residues. In germline, CDR1 is MDHEN, CDR2 SYDVKM. With 4 bases removed from V and 0 bases from J, the gap between germline ends came to 16 bases. Sequencing used naive CD4+ T cells sorted from blood. Subset given: CD45RA+ positively selected. The rearrangement links TRBV28 to TRBJ1-5; D remains unclear. The sequence was obtained from a woman under 40 in good health. CDR3 sequence reads: CASSYLRVPYSNQPQHF. As DNA, the CDR3 is TGTGCCAGCAGTTATCTAAGAGTGCCGTATAGCAATCAGCCCCAGCATTTT.